This T cell receptor (beta chain) was recorded in a study of T-cell reconstitution after alpha-beta-depleted transplantation in children. Study-level findings and limits: Approximately two months post-transplant, alpha-beta T cells reportedly originated from several hundred expanded graft clones. The high TCRbeta diversity at day 60 in some patients came from surviving recipient T cells and thymic progenitors. Newly produced T cells mostly accounted for T-cell counts and diversity one year post-transplant.

Unique molecular identifiers were used in preparing the TCRbeta library. TCRdb reanalysed the PCR reads using MiXCR and keeps one entry per CDR3 protein. The repertoire holds some 300,000 distinct CDR3 sequences, with roughly 8.2% as singletons. This clonotype showed up many times. Its antigen is not identified. This CDR3 is built from 14 residues. Trimming took 3 bases from V and 4 from J, leaving 10 bases between them. This clonotype was sampled from a female patient aged 2-10 years who had a stem cell transplant for Fanconi anemia, so the T cells may come from the graft donor. The chain joins TRBV12-3 or TRBV12-4 to TRBJ1-3, with D possibly being TRBD1 (5 bases). The sample in question was peripheral blood, obtained 360 days after TCRalphabeta/CD19-depleted stem cell transplant. The DNA for the CDR3 is TGTGCCAGCAGTTTTTACCAGGGCGGAAACACCATATATTTT. It is translated as CASSFYQGGNTIYF.